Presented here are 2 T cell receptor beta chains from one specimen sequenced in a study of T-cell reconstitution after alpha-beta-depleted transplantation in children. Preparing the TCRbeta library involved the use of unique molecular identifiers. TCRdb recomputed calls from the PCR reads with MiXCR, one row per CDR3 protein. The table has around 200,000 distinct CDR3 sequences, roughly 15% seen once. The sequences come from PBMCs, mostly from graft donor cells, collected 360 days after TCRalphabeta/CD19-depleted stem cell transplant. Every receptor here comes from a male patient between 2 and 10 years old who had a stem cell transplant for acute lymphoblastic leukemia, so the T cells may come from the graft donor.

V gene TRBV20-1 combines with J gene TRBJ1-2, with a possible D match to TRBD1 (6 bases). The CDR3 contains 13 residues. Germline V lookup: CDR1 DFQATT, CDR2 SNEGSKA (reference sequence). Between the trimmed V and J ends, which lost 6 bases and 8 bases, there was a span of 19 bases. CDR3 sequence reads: CSAPQGSSGGYTF. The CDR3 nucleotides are TGCAGTGCCCCACAGGGTTCGAGCGGGGGCTACACCTTC.

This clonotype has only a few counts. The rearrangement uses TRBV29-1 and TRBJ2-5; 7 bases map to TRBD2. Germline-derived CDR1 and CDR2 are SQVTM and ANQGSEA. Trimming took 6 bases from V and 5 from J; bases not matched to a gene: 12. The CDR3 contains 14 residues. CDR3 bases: TGCAGCGTGGGGTCTAGCGGAGGAGACGAGACCCAGTACTTC. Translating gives CSVGSSGGDETQYF. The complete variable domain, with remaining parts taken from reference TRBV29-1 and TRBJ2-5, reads SAVISQKPSRDICQRGTSLTIQCQVDSQVTMMFWYRQQPGQSLTLIATANQGSEATYESGFVIDKFPISRPNLTFSTLTVSNMSPEDSSIYLCSVGSSGGDETQYFGPGTRLLVL.